The clone carrying this T cell receptor (beta chain) was seen at least ten times. Its antigen is unidentified. TCR beta CDR3 sequences were amplified from RNA transcripts. With the HTBI primer set, the TCR CDR3 went through a first round of RT-PCR. Each CDR3 protein is one row after TCRdb ran MiXCR on the multiplex PCR reads. Of about 700,000 distinct CDR3 sequences in the sample, roughly 15% are singletons; the top ten hold roughly a tenth. This entry is derived from a study of T cells in Graves' hyperthyroidism and ophthalmopathy. Study background: Peripheral blood was drawn at first diagnosis, prior to all treatment.

Findings of the study overall: Ophthalmopathy and stable hyperthyroidism were separated by a 13 V-J model. Model predictions of ophthalmopathy came a median approximately 6.5 months before onset.

If no ophthalmopathy progression occurred within 18 months, Graves' hyperthyroidism was stable. Trimming left V 7 bases short and J 6 bases short, with 16 bases between. CDR1 and CDR2 (germline): MDHEN, SYDVKM. The CDR3 runs to 15 residues. Source material: blood. The chain uses TRBV28 and TRBJ1-6, with D possibly TRBD1 on 6 matching bases. The TCR originated in a woman aged 18-30 years with Graves' hyperthyroidism. The CDR3 sequence is CASTQGLGVNSPLHF. The CDR3 DNA sequence: TGTGCCAGCACCCAGGGGTTGGGGGTTAATTCACCCCTCCACTTT.